Presented here are 17 T cell receptor beta chains from one specimen sequenced in a study of read filtering for tumor transcriptome and immune sequencing. This library used roughly 400 ng RNA and molecular barcoded adaptors spanning alpha/delta and beta/gamma chains. TCRdb re-called the reads through MiXCR, storing one row per CDR3 protein. Of 43,000 or so distinct CDR3 sequences in the sample, 15% to 20% were seen once. The source material was a population of CD138-negative cells sorted from bone marrow. These receptors all stem from a donor older than 35 with multiple myeloma.

This clonotype was observed at least ten times. The CDR3 loop is CASRDRGPWPPLHF. In DNA, the CDR3 is TGTGCCAGCAGAGACAGGGGGCCTTGGCCACCCCTCCACTTT. The chain joins TRBV21-1 to TRBJ1-6; the D call in the table, TRBD1, was not verified against the DNA. TRBV21-1 has pseudogene status. This CDR3 contains 14 residues.

This clonotype showed up just once. This may be a read error: a much more frequent sequence differs by one nucleotide. The chain carries TRBV4-1 and TRBJ2-5; weak D call: TRBD2 (6 bases). Trimming shortened V by 2 bases and J by 7 bases, and 17 bases separated the two germline ends. CDR1 and CDR2 (germline): MGHRA, YSYEKL. CDR3 length: 15 amino acids. This CDR3 is CASSQRRDWLGTQYF. The CDR3 coding sequence is TGCGCCAGCAGCCAACGCCGGGACTGGCTCGGGACCCAGTACTTC.

The chain links TRBV6-5 to TRBJ1-4; a possible D gene is TRBD1 (5 bases). Germline CDR1 is MNHEY and CDR2 is SVGAGI. The CDR3 loop spans 17 amino acids. The V end was cut by 10 bases, the J end by 5 bases, with 26 bases between. In nucleotides, the CDR3 is TGTGCCATCAGCTATACACCGCCGACAGTGGGAAATGAAAAACTGTTTTTT. It yields the protein CAISYTPPTVGNEKLFF.

This clonotype is labeled medium-sized. This chain connects TRBV12-3 or TRBV12-4 to TRBJ2-1; 10 nucleotides match TRBD2. With 5 bases clipped from V and 6 bases from J, the junction kept 7 bases outside the gene matches. The CDR3 sequence is 15 residues long. The CDR3 DNA sequence: TGTGCCAGCAGTAAGAGCGGGAGGGCACCCAATGAGCAGTTCTTC. Residues: CASSKSGRAPNEQFF.

In DNA form, the CDR3 reads TGTGCCAGCAAGTTAAGGGAAGGCAACAATCAGCCCCAGCATTTT. As protein: CASKLREGNNQPQHF. The rearrangement links TRBV2 to TRBJ1-5; no firm D call. V lost 7 bases, J lost 3 bases, and 16 bases lay in between. The CDR3 is made up of 15 amino acids. CDR1 and CDR2 (germline): SNHLY, FYNNEI.

This clonotype was recorded at least ten times. V and J are TRBV6-4 and TRBJ1-1; perhaps TRBD1 as D (5 bases). Germline assignment: CDR1 MRHNA and CDR2 SNTAGT. V was trimmed by 6 bases and J by 1 base, leaving 9 bases between them. The CDR3 totals 13 residues. CDR3 nucleotide sequence: TGTGCCAGCAGCGCGAGGGGGAACACTGAAGCTTTCTTT. Translated, it gives CASSARGNTEAFF.

This clonotype was counted at least ten times. The chain employs TRBV7-9 and TRBJ2-5; no clear D gene. The CDR3 length is 12 residues. Germline V CDR1 and CDR2: SEHNR, FQNEAQ (reference sequence). V lost 5 bases to trimming and J lost 3 bases, with 7 bases between them. CDR3 coding DNA: TGTGCCAGCAGCCGCAATGAAGAGACCCAGTACTTC. As protein: CASSRNEETQYF.

This clonotype was counted many times. This chain connects TRBV6-6 to TRBJ2-6, with unresolved D. Deletions cut 2 bases from V and 0 bases from J, with 2 bases between. The germline gives CDR1 MNHNY, CDR2 SVGAGI (reference sequence). The CDR3 length is 14 residues. CDR3 in DNA: TGTGCCAGCAGTTACGGCTCTGGGGCCAACGTCCTGACTTTC. Its protein is CASSYGSGANVLTF.

The chain has TRBV29-1 and TRBJ2-1; D unclear. There are 14 residues in the CDR3. Germline V gene data show CDR1 as SQVTM and CDR2 as ANQGSEA. The V and J ends lost 3 bases and 4 bases respectively, with 13 bases between them. The CDR3 here is CSVESAREYNEQFF. CDR3 nucleotide sequence: TGCAGCGTTGAGTCGGCTCGAGAATACAATGAGCAGTTCTTC.

The chain combines TRBV12-3 or TRBV12-4 with TRBJ2-5, with TRBD2 matching 10 bases. The V and J ends lost 6 bases and 2 bases, in that order; junction bases with no gene match: 6. The CDR3 covers 15 residues. CDR3 in DNA: TGTGCCAGCAGCCCCCAACTAGCGGGGCAAGAGACCCAGTACTTC. It yields the protein CASSPQLAGQETQYF.

This sequence joins TRBV6-6 and TRBJ2-7; D gene ambiguous. The CDR3 is made up of 15 amino acids. The germline CDR1 and CDR2 sequences are MNHNY and SVGAGI (reference sequence). V lost 2 bases to trimming and J lost 0 bases, with 11 bases between them. CDR3 coding DNA: TGTGCCAGCAGTTACAATCGAGTGCCCTCCTACGAGCAGTACTTC. Amino acid sequence: CASSYNRVPSYEQYF.

This clonotype showed up just a few times. The V and J genes are TRBV2 and TRBJ2-5; D is unresolved. This CDR3 spans 14 amino acids. CDR1 SNHLY and CDR2 FYNNEI come from the germline V gene. The V and J ends lost 1 base and 0 bases respectively, with 6 bases between them. For the CDR3, the DNA is TGTGCCAGCAGTGAAGTGAAGGACCAAGAGACCCAGTACTTC. The encoded protein is CASSEVKDQETQYF.

In its sample, this clonotype was seen many times. The chain's CDR3 is CASSLEIGPKTQYF. In DNA, the CDR3 is TGTGCCAGCAGCCTTGAGATAGGGCCGAAGACCCAGTACTTC. J is TRBJ2-5 and V is TRBV2; the D is unclear. Trimming removed 6 bases from V and 6 bases from J, with 17 bases in between. The germline V gene has CDR1 SNHLY and CDR2 FYNNEI. CDR3 length equals 14 residues. Combining the CDR3 with reference TRBV2 and TRBJ2-5 gives the whole variable domain EPEVTQTPSHQVTQMGQEVILRCVPISNHLYFYWYRQILGQKVEFLVSFYNNEISEKSEIFDDQFSVERPDGSNFTLKIRSTKLEDSAMYFCASSLEIGPKTQYFGPGTRLLVL.

The chain recombines TRBV2 with TRBJ2-3; D may be TRBD2 (6 bases). V was shortened by 6 bases and J by 4 bases, with 11 bases between the two germline ends. There are 13 residues in the CDR3. Per germline, CDR1 SNHLY and CDR2 FYNNEI. As DNA, the CDR3 is TGTGCCAGCAGCACTAGCTTCGCAGATACGCAGTATTTT. Translating it yields CASSTSFADTQYF.

This clonotype has at least ten counts. The chain is built from TRBV2 and TRBJ2-1; D is unresolved. The CDR3 sequence is 17 residues long. From germline, CDR1 is SNHLY and CDR2 FYNNEI. The V end lost 4 bases, the J end lost 6 bases, and 22 bases lay between the germline ends. DNA for the CDR3: TGTGCCAGCAGTGTATGGCAGGATGGACCACAGATCAATGAGCAGTTCTTC. Encoded protein: CASSVWQDGPQINEQFF.

This clonotype was recorded many times. The chain couples TRBV29-1 to TRBJ2-5; no reliable D call. CDR1 is SQVTM, CDR2 ANQGSEA, per germline. CDR3 length: 13 residues. Trimming stripped 3 bases from V and 2 bases from J, with 10 bases between. CDR3 protein: CSVDKTVQETQYF. Here the CDR3 DNA reads TGCAGCGTTGACAAGACTGTTCAAGAGACCCAGTACTTC.

The gene calls are TRBV20-1 and TRBJ2-3, with 7 bases matching TRBD2. The V gene's germline CDR1 is DFQATT and CDR2 SNEGSKA (reference sequence). The CDR3 loop spans 14 amino acids. V lost 6 bases, J lost 5 bases, and 11 bases stayed unmatched. CDR3 nucleotides: TGCAGTGCCATGACTAGCATAGTCATAGATACGCAGTATTTT. This encodes CSAMTSIVIDTQYF.